This is a list of T cell receptor beta chains from one sample in a study of Graves' ophthalmopathy and Graves' hyperthyroidism. MiXCR was run by TCRdb on the multiplex PCR reads, yielding one entry per CDR3 protein. This sample carries about 740,000 distinct CDR3 sequences, 40% of them seen once, and the ten largest clones take about 40%. Sequencing was done on a sample of peripheral blood. The source is an adult man with Graves' ophthalmopathy. CDR3s leave out the opening cysteine and the closing phenylalanine or tryptophan. Part of the rows lack a size; the others show once, few, many or a class for expanded clones.

>.|TRBV12-3/TRBV12-4
ASSRGQASGNTIY
>many|TRBV6-2/TRBV6-3
ASSLKYGYT
>.|TRBV14
ASSPPPGTGRPLH
>many|TRBV7-2
ASTKAGGDYGYT
>.|TRBV9
ASSVDGRPGELF
>.|TRBV25-1
ASSDVWGYQETQY
>many|TRBV13
ASSLGDRLEAF
>.|TRBV7-9
ASGLGVDRPAI
>many|TRBV7-9
ASSLVLGGEQY
>.|TRBV2
ASSERESNYGYTIY
>.|TRBV19
ASNPNARGFNQPQH
>.|TRBV20-1
SARDSGKFNTEAF
>once|TRBV29-1
SVVVDRGKSPLH
>.|TRBV29-1
SVSGGNEKLF
>.|TRBV7-9
ASSLGGEYTEAF
>.|TRBV6-1
ASSPPGGTSGNTIY
>few|TRBV9
ASSPAGTGGSPLH
>.|TRBV7-9
ASSQGGRGTEAF
>.|TRBV25-1
TSSTSGGLDEQY
>.|TRBV7-8
ASSPRGGRDLSGANVLT
>few|TRBV2
ASRAGHPKQPQH
>.|TRBV24-1
ASSLRLVGKETQY
>.|TRBV10-3
ASSLQKNEKLF
>.|TRBV2
ASSEPGQGLYGYT
>.|TRBV20-1
SARDGQGLIYEQY
>.|TRBV9
ASSLEVSSPLH
>.|TRBV6-1
ASSSGGPLNTEAF
>many|TRBV9
ASSVGQAYYGYT
>few|TRBV19
ASSIDSGQAPRPQH
>.|TRBV7-9
ASSLIGEGRSGTEAF
>.|TRBV7-2
ASRLNSDTQY
>.|TRBV20-1
SADSFLGETQY
>.|TRBV12-3/TRBV12-4
ASSFPQGTGELF
>.|TRBV6-6
ASSYSGATVQPQH
>.|TRBV7-6
TSSLASATNEKLF
>.|TRBV19
ASSMQGTGNTIY
>many|TRBV10-3
AISGQGLGTEAF
>few|TRBV10-3
ASRYRQERLTGYT
>.|TRBV7-6
ASSEQVPQGGASSYNSPLH
>.|TRBV2
ASSENGQVNRAQH
>many|TRBV15
ATSRDLPQGVNGYT
>many|TRBV10-3
AISDVSSYGYT
>many|TRBV7-9
ASSSPGGEGEQY
>once|TRBV5-1
ASSTRTGGTGGLF
>few|TRBV25-1
ASSDGTRENYEQY
>.|TRBV25-1
ASSGGRGQAYEH
>.|TRBV24-1
ATSDPGAQGNQPQH
>many|TRBV5-6
ASSGTSSYEQY